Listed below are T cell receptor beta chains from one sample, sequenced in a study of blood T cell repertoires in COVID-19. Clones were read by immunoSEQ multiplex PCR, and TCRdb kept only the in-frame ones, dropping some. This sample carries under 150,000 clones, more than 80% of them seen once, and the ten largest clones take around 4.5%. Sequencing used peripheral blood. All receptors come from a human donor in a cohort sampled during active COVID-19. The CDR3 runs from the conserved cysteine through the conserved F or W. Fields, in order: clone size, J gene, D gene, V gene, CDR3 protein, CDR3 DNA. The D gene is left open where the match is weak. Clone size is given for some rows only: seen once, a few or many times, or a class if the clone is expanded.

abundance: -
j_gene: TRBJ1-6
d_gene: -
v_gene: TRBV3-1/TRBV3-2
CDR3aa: CASSQVNGNLHF
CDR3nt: TGTGCCAGCAGCCAAGTGAATGGCAATCTCCACTTT

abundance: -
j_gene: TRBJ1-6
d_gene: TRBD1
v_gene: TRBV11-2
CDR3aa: CASSSTGGPYNSPLHF
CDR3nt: TGTGCCAGCAGCTCCACAGGGGGCCCATATAATTCACCCCTCCACTTT

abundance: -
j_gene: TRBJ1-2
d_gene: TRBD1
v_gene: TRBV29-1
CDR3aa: CSVSVGTANYGYTF
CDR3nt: TGCAGCGTTTCAGTCGGGACAGCTAACTATGGCTACACCTTC

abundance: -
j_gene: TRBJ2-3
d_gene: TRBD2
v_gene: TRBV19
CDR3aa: CASSIVAGGTDTQYF
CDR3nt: TGTGCCAGTAGTATAGTGGCGGGGGGCACAGATACGCAGTATTTT

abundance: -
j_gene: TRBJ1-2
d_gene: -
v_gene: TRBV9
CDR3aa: CASSVGGRGFDYGYTF
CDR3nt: TGTGCCAGCAGCGTAGGAGGTCGGGGGTTCGACTATGGCTACACCTTC

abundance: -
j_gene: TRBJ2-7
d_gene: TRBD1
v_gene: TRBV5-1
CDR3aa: CASRLGQGWSEQYF
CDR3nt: TGCGCCAGCAGACTAGGACAGGGGTGGAGTGAGCAGTACTTC

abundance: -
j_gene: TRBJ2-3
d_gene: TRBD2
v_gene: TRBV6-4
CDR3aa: CASSDETSWGTDTQYF
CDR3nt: TGTGCCAGCAGTGACGAGACTAGCTGGGGTACAGATACGCAGTATTTT

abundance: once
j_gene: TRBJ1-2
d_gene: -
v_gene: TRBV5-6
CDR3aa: CASSDTPGGGYTF
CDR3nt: TGTGCCAGCAGCGACACTCCGGGCGGGGGCTACACCTTC

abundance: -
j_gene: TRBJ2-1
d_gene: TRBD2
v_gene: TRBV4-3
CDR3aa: CASSQEDSGSADTYNEQFF
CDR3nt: TGCGCCAGCAGCCAAGAAGATAGCGGGAGCGCAGACACTTACAATGAGCAGTTCTTC

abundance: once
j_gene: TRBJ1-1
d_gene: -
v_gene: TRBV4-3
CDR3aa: CASSRTTGGRTEAFF
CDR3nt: TGCGCCAGCAGCCGCACCACGGGCGGGCGCACTGAAGCTTTCTTT

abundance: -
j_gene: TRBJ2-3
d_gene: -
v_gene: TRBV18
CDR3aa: CASSPSRAYTQYF
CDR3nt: TGTGCCAGCTCACCATCCAGGGCCTATACGCAGTATTTT

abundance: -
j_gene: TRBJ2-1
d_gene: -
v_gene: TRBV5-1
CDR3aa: CASSPVVAGAGNEQFF
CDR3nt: TGCGCCAGCAGCCCGGTTGTGGCAGGGGCGGGCAATGAGCAGTTCTTC

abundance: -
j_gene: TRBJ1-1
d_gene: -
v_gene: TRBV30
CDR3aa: CAWSVPELNTEAFF
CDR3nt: TGTGCCTGGAGTGTGCCCGAGTTGAACACTGAAGCTTTCTTT

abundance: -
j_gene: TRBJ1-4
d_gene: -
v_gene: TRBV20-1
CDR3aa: CSGGRNEKLFF
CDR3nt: TGCAGTGGGGGGCGTAATGAAAAACTGTTTTTT

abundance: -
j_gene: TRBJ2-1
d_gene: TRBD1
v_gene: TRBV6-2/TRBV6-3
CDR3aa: CASSMTGGIFNEQFF
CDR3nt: TGTGCCAGCAGCATGACAGGGGGCATTTTCAATGAGCAGTTCTTC

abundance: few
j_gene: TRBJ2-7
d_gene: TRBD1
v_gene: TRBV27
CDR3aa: CASGHRGQAYEQYF
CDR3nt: TGTGCCAGCGGCCACAGGGGGCAAGCCTACGAGCAGTACTTC

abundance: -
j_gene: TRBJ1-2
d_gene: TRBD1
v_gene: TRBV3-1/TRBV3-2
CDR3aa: CASSHQGAQGYTF
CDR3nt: TGTGCCAGCAGCCATCAGGGGGCGCAAGGCTACACCTTC

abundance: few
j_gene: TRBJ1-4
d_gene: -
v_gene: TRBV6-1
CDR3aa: CASSEAAGDLRPNEKLFF
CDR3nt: TGTGCCAGCAGTGAAGCTGCAGGGGATCTACGACCAAATGAAAAACTGTTTTTT

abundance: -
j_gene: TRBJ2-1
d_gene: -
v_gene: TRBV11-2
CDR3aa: CASSLSFGEIYNEQFF
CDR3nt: TGTGCCAGCAGCTTAAGTTTCGGGGAAATCTACAATGAGCAGTTCTTC

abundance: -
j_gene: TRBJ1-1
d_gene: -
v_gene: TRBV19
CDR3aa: CASSPRVATEAFF
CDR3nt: TGTGCCAGTAGCCCGAGGGTGGCCACTGAAGCTTTCTTT

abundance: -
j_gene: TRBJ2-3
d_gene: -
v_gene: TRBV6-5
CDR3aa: CASSLGDTQYF
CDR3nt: TGTGCCAGCAGTCTCGGTGATACGCAGTATTTT

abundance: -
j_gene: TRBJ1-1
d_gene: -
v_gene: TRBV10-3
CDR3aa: CAISDRVAAFF
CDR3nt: TGTGCCATCAGTGACAGGGTTGCGGCTTTCTTT

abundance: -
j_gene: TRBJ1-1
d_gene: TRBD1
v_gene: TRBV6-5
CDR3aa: CASRLQGAEAFF
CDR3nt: TGTGCCAGCAGACTACAGGGGGCTGAAGCTTTCTTT

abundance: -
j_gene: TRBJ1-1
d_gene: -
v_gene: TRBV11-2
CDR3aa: CASSLMTAEAFF
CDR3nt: TGTGCCAGCAGCTTGATGACAGCTGAAGCTTTCTTT

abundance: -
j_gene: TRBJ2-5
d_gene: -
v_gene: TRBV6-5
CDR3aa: CASSYSLAIQETQYF
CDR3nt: TGTGCCAGCAGTTACTCGTTAGCGATTCAAGAGACCCAGTACTTC

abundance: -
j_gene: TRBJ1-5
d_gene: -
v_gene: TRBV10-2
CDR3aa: CASSESFNQPQHF
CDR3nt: TGCGCCAGCAGTGAGTCCTTCAATCAGCCCCAGCATTTT

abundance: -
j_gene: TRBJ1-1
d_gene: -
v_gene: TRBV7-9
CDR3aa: CASSLGHMNTEAFF
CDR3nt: TGTGCCAGCAGCTTAGGCCACATGAACACTGAAGCTTTCTTT

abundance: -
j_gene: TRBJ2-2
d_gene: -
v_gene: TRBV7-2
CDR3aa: CASSSTRQPTGELFF
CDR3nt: TGTGCCAGCAGCTCCACGCGACAGCCCACCGGGGAGCTGTTTTTT

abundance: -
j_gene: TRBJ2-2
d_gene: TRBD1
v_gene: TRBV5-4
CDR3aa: CASSRQGSRWGTGELFF
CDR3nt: TGTGCCAGCAGTAGACAGGGTTCACGGTGGGGGACCGGGGAGCTGTTTTTT

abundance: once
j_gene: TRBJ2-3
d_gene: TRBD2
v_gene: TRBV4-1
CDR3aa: CASSQEGASGGPSTDTQYF
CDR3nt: TGCGCCAGCAGCCAAGAAGGAGCTAGCGGGGGACCTAGCACAGATACGCAGTATTTT

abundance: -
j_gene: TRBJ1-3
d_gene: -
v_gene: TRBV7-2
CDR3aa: CASSPRAGPADTIYF
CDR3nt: TGTGCCAGCAGCCCGCGGGCGGGCCCAGCGGACACCATATATTTT

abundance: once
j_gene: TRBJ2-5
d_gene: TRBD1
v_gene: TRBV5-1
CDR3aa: CASSRADRGQETQYF
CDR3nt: TGCGCCAGCAGCCGGGCCGACAGGGGGCAAGAGACCCAGTACTTC

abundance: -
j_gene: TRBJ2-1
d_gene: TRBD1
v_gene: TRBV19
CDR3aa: CASSIGTGNRNEQFF
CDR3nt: TGTGCCAGTAGTATCGGGACAGGGAACCGGAATGAGCAGTTCTTC

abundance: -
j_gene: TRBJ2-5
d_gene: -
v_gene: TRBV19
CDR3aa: CASSNRILRETQYF
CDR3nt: TGTGCCAGTAGTAACAGGATTTTACGGGAGACCCAGTACTTC

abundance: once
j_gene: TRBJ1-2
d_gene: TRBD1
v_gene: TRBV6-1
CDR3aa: CASSELRGPVGYTF
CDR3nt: TGTGCCAGCAGTGAACTGAGGGGGCCAGTTGGCTACACCTTC

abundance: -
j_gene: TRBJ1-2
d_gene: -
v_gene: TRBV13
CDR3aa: CASSLSHGGQTYGYTF
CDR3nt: TGTGCCAGCAGCTTATCCCATGGTGGGCAGACCTATGGCTACACCTTC

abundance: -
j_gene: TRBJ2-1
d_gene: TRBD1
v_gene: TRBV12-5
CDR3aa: CASGLGGQVNEQFF
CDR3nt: TGTGCTAGTGGTTTGGGGGGACAGGTCAATGAGCAGTTCTTC

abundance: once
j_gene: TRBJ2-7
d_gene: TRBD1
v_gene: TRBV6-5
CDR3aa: CASSQWDRGGEQYF
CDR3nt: TGTGCCAGCAGTCAATGGGACAGGGGAGGGGAGCAGTACTTC

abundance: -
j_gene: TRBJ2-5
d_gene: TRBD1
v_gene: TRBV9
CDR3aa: CASSVGDRGGGGETQYF
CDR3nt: TGTGCCAGCAGCGTAGGGGACAGGGGAGGGGGAGGAGAGACCCAGTACTTC

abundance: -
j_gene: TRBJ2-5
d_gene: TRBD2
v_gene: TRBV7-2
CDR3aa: CASSLGLAGIVGETQYF
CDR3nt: TGTGCCAGCAGCTTGGGACTAGCGGGAATAGTTGGAGAGACCCAGTACTTC

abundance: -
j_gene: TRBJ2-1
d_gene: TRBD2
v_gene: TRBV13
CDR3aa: CASSSSLAVGGNEQFF
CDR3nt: TGTGCCAGCAGCTCCTCCCTAGCGGTTGGGGGAAATGAGCAGTTCTTC

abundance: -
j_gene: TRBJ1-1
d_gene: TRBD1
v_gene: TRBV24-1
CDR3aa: CGQGAEAFF
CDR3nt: TGTGGACAGGGGGCTGAAGCTTTCTTT